This T cell receptor beta chain comes out of a study of T cells after yellow fever vaccination. Looking at the study overall: In the case of low-cell-number fractions, SMART-Seq v4 Ultra Low Input was used for preparation.

This clonotype was counted only a few times. What it binds is unknown. The CDR3 has 14 amino acids. After removal of 0 bases from V and 3 bases from J, the junction contained 2 bases not matched to a gene. Looked up from germline, CDR1 is SGHRS and CDR2 is YFSETQ. Notes on the study in general: Abundant clonotypes from the bulk population could contaminate FACS-sorted repertoires.

TCRdb used MiXCR to reprocess the 5' RACE reads, holding one entry per CDR3 protein. Among 250,000 or so distinct CDR3 sequences listed, 5.5% to 8.5% were seen once. V and J are TRBV5-1 and TRBJ2-5, with 7 nucleotides matching TRBD2. Sequenced material: CD4+ T cells sorted from PBMCs, taken on the day of the yellow fever booster vaccination. The TCR was taken from a man under 40 who received the YFV17D yellow fever vaccine. As DNA, the CDR3 is TGCGCCAGCAGCTTGGGCGGGAGTGAAGAGACCCAGTACTTC. Amino acids: CASSLGGSEETQYF.